This entry concerns a single TCR beta chain. Its cognate antigen is unknown. Primers for the PCR totalled 60 Vbeta and 13 Jbeta. TCRdb's table, derived via immunoSEQ multiplex PCR, lists solely in-frame clones and lacks some. The sample consists of under 150,000 clones, about four fifths of them appearing once. The germline V gene has CDR1 SEHNR and CDR2 FQNEAQ (reference sequence). The CDR3 has 15 amino acids. V gave up 4 bases and J gave up 8 bases, with 17 bases separating them. These data belong to a study of cytomegalovirus exposure and HLA in healthy donors. The study, taken as a whole, reports: Prior analysis indicated that the majority of TCR beta V segments exhibited productivity approximately 87% or approximately 30% of the time. The classifier reportedly diagnosed cytomegalovirus status with high sensitivity and specificity.

The TCR originated in a woman in her thirties or forties in good health and CMV-seropositive. The sequenced sample was PBMCs. The V call is TRBV7-9, the J call TRBJ2-2, with TRBD2 as a possible D gene (6 bases). CDR3 protein: CASSSTQRARGELFF. The CDR3, as DNA: TGTGCCAGCAGCTCCACACAGCGGGCCAGGGGGGAGCTGTTTTTT.